The clone carrying this T cell receptor beta chain showed up just once. These data originate in a study of blood T cell repertoires in COVID-19. Data came from immunoSEQ multiplex PCR; TCRdb stores just in-frame clones and leaves some out. The sample consists of about 100,000 clones, around nine tenths of them appearing once. The CDR3 runs 11 residues. V lost 8 bases, J lost 9 bases, and 11 bases lay in between. Sample: peripheral blood. J is TRBJ1-5 and V is TRBV12-3 or TRBV12-4; D is undetermined. The clonotype originates from a human donor in a cohort sampled during active COVID-19. This CDR3 is CASGLSGPQHF. CDR3 coding DNA: TGTGCCAGCGGGTTATCGGGGCCCCAGCATTTT.